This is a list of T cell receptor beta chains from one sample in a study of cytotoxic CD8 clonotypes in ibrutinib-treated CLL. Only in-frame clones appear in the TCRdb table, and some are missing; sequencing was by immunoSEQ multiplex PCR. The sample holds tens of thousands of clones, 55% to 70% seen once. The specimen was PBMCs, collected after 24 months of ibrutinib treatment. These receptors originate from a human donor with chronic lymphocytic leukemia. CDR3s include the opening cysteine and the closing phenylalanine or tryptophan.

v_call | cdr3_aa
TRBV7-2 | CASSQDGGGANTIYF
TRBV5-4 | CASSLDPNTGELFF
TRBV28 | CASFPLDRLGVNEQFF
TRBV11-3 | CASSLGSGTGYTDTQYF
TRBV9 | CASSVRNTHYGYTF
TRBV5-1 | CASRSGTVGTGELFF
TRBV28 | CASSFARTGGFNEQFF
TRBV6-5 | CASSPLVDNGMVFF
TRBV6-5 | CASSRGTEAFF
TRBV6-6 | CASSYSGTSINEQFF
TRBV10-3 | CASSYSGTSGTDTQYF
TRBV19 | CASTGQGGGQPQHF
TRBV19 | CASSATGTTGGYTF
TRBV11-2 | CASSRGRGARGNTIYF
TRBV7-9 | CASRHGTPKWDIQYF
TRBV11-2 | CASSTTAGGAGEQFF
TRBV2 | CASSLPSVVGDNEQFF
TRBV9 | CASSVGRGGDTQYF
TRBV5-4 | CASSPRQGADTQYF
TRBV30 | CAWSRALGQAEAFF
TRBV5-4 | CASSLIRSSYNEQFF
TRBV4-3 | CASSQAGQGGMGAFF
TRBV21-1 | CASSTRKRGGGNQPQHF
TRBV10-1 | CASSESPSGGIQETQYF
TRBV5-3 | CASNPQDAYEQYF
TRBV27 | CASSYIRQGFYNEQFF
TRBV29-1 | CSVTRGTGELFF
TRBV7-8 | CASSLPQGMSYGYTF
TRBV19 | CASSIAKNIQYF
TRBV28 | CASSFPGATEGTEAFF
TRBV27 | CASSFKTSGVTDTQYF
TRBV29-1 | CSVTSLAGVGEQFF
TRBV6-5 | CASRTGLLSYEQYF
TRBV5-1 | CASRGVGAYTDTQYF
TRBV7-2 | CASSTGTGYYEQYF
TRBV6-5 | CASSLHLSGANVLTF
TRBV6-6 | CASSRRGTDTQYF
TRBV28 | CASSFPGGGVGNQPQHF
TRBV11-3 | CASSSLKGDTQYF
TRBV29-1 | CSVAGGSNQPQHF
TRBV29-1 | CSVLRERGPTNTEAFF
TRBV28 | CASSSTSGRSKSYNEQFF
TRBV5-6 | CASSLVSGISEQYF
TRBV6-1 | CASSEALLYGYTF
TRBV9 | CASSPFWGGQGAEAFF
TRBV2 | CASSEGQETQYF
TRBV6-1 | CASERGGPEPQHF
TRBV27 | CASSLWGVSYNEQFF
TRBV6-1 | CASTLEKRAGNEQFF
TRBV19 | CATKKRGQGLTDTQYF
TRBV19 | CASSEGEYGYTF
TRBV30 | CAWKRGRDTEAFF
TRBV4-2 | CASSQPNRVTSSYEQYF
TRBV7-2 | CASSSPLGLAGVTDTQYF